This TCR beta chain was profiled in a study of blood T cell repertoires in COVID-19. Looking at the study overall: Specimens from acute and convalescent COVID-19 originated in the United States, Italy and Spain.

Concerning this clone: One end of the junction does not line up with germline, which may come from a read error.

Germline-derived CDR1 and CDR2 are SSHAT and FNYEAQ (reference sequence). This CDR3 comprises 14 residues. Authors' data handling: Researchers report that nucleated cell counts were estimated from reference gene primer amplification. The repertoire was sequenced with immunoSEQ multiplex PCR; TCRdb's copy has only in-frame clones and lacks some. That table supplies the V and J calls and clone size; D and trimming were determined from the DNA. This table has about 100,000 clones, around 85% appearing once. Sequencing input: peripheral blood. The receptor's source is a man aged 45-65 years with active or convalescent COVID-19. The chain couples TRBV7-7 to TRBJ2-3, with D maybe TRBD2 (6 bases). This CDR3 is CASSLLAEADTQYF. CDR3 in DNA: TGTGCTAGCAGCTTATTAGCGGAGGCAGATACGCAGTATTTT.